This TCR beta chain was sequenced during a study of cytomegalovirus exposure and HLA in healthy donors. The primer mix had 60 Vbeta and 13 Jbeta primers. The assay was immunoSEQ multiplex PCR, and TCRdb's table has in-frame clones only and misses some. Found here are 77,000 or so clones, 70% to 85% of them singletons; the top ten hold approximately 7.3%. Study conclusions and caveats: A later analysis reportedly identified an Asian-associated ancestry cluster as carrying fewer N-insertions than the 666-donor mean. Previous analysis showed most TCR beta V segments were productive about 87% or about 30% of the time.

Comment on this clone: Its antigen is not identified.

CDR3 size: 16 residues. V lost 0 bases and J 0 bases, leaving 8 bases between the germline ends. Germline values: CDR1 MNHNS, CDR2 SASEGT. Sequenced: PBMCs. The chain combines TRBV6-1 with TRBJ1-4; D ambiguous. This clonotype was sampled from a woman aged 35 to 49 in good health and CMV-seronegative. CDR3 protein: CASSEAYGATNEKLFF. DNA of the CDR3: TGTGCCAGCAGTGAAGCGTACGGTGCAACTAATGAAAAACTGTTTTTT.